This entry features one T cell receptor (beta chain) sequence. Its cognate antigen is unknown. The sample originates from a study of radiotherapy plus CTLA-4 blockade in lung cancer. Across the study: Objective responses were seen in 15% to 20% of patients, disease control in about 33%.

Study-level points and caveats: Among reported predictors of response, early blood T cell clone dynamics with interferon-beta performed best. Following radiotherapy plus ipilimumab, tumor-derived TCR clones expanded in the blood.

Trimming left V 7 bases short and J 2 bases short, with 12 bases between. CDR3 length equals 14 residues. Germline loops: CDR1 LNHDA, CDR2 SQIVND (reference sequence). Lung cancer patients with chemo-refractory metastatic non-small-cell disease were given focal radiation plus CTLA-4 blockade with ipilimumab. Clones were read by immunoSEQ multiplex PCR, and TCRdb kept only the in-frame ones, dropping some. The repertoire holds about 39,000 clones, with approximately 75% as singletons. The chain couples TRBV19 to TRBJ1-3, with D tentatively TRBD1 (6 bases). The sequence was collected from a human donor with non-small cell lung cancer that progressed on radiotherapy plus ipilimumab. The sample in question was peripheral blood, obtained from a patient treated with radiotherapy plus ipilimumab. CDR3 region: CASKPTGTGNTIYF. In DNA form, the CDR3 reads TGTGCCAGTAAACCTACAGGGACTGGAAACACCATATATTTT.